This T cell receptor beta chain came from a study of PD-L1 blockade in urothelial cancer. This clone was seen only a few times. The assay was immunoSEQ multiplex PCR, and TCRdb's table has in-frame clones only and misses some. The profile covers roughly 48,000 clones, with 84% appearing a single time and about 6% taken by the ten largest. The germline V gene encodes CDR1 SGDLS and CDR2 YYNGEE. The CDR3 totals 15 residues. Trimming pared 4 bases from V and 2 bases from J, leaving 15 bases between. Source: PBMCs, taken around atezolizumab (anti-PD-L1) treatment. The chain employs TRBV9 and TRBJ1-1, with D possibly being TRBD1 (6 bases). This TCR came from a man in his forties with urothelial cancer. Here the CDR3 reads CASSPIAGANTEAFF. CDR3 DNA sequence: TGTGCCAGCAGCCCAATTGCGGGGGCTAACACTGAAGCTTTCTTT.